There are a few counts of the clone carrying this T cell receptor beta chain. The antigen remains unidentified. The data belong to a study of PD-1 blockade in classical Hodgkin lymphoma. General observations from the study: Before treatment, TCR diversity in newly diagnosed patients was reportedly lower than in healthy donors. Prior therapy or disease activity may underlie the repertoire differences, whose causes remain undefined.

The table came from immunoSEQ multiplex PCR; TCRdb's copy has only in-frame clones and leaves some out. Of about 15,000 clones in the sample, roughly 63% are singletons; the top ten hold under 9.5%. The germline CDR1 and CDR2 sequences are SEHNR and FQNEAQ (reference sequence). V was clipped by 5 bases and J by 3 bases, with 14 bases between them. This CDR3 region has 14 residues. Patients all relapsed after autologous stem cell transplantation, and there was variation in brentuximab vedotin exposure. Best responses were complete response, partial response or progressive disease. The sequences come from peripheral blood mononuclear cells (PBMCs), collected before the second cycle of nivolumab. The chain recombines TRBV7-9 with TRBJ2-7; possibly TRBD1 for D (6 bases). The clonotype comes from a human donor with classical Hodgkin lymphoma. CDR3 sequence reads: CASSQGGHHYEQYF. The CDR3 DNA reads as TGTGCCAGCAGCCAAGGGGGACACCACTACGAGCAGTACTTC.